Each of the 10 T cell receptor beta chains below was sequenced from the same sample in a study of blood T cell repertoires in COVID-19. Libraries were prepared by immunoSEQ multiplex PCR; TCRdb keeps only in-frame clonotypes and omits some of them. Of 14,000 or so clones listed, less than 95% are singletons. The source material was peripheral blood. The receptors were sampled from a human donor in a cohort sampled during active COVID-19.

V is TRBV19 and J is TRBJ1-2; 8 bases are a match to TRBD1. Germline V gene lookup returns CDR1 LNHDA and CDR2 SQIVND (reference sequence). CDR3 size: 15 residues. Losses at the gene ends were 4 bases for V and 4 bases for J; bases not matched to a gene: 8. The CDR3 sequence: CASSTGQDPLYGYTF. The CDR3, as DNA: TGTGCCAGTAGTACGGGACAGGACCCCCTCTATGGCTACACCTTC.

V and J are TRBV28 and TRBJ2-5, with D unresolved. Per the germline V gene, CDR1 is MDHEN and CDR2 is SYDVKM. V lost 4 bases to trimming and J lost 5 bases, with 11 bases between them. The CDR3 has 13 amino acids. In DNA, the CDR3 is TGTGCCAGCAGTTCTACCCTTAAGGAGACCCAGTACTTC. Translated: CASSSTLKETQYF. Supplemented by reference TRBV28 and TRBJ2-5, the full variable domain reads DVKVTQSSRYLVKRTGEKVFLECVQDMDHENMFWYRQDPGLGLRLIYFSYDVKMKEKGDIPEGYSVSREKKERFSLILESASTNQTSMYLCASSSTLKETQYFGPGTRLLVL.

The chain links TRBV18 to TRBJ2-5; 7 nucleotides match TRBD1. This CDR3 contains 15 residues. Losses at the gene ends were 1 base for V and 1 base for J; bases not matched to a gene: 3. Germline V gene data show CDR1 as KGHSH and CDR2 as LQKENI. This CDR3 reads CASSPLGTAQETQYF. CDR3 in DNA: TGTGCCAGCTCACCACTGGGGACAGCCCAAGAGACCCAGTACTTC.

The V call is TRBV10-3, the J call TRBJ2-1; no reliable D call. The CDR3 is 12 amino acids. CDR1 ENHRY and CDR2 SYGVKD come from the germline V gene. V was cut by 9 bases and J by 2 bases, with 8 bases left in between. As DNA, the CDR3 is TGTGCCATTCTAGATACCTACAATGAGCAGTTCTTC. This translates into CAILDTYNEQFF.

This clone has only one observation. This rearrangement joins TRBV7-6 to TRBJ2-4; TRBD1 matches 7 bases. After removal of 4 bases from V and 5 bases from J, the junction contained 8 bases not matched to a gene. The length of the CDR3 is 15 residues. Germline loops: CDR1 SGHVS, CDR2 FNYEAQ. This CDR3 is CASSSTLGTENIQYF. In DNA form, the CDR3 reads TGTGCCAGCAGCTCTACCCTCGGGACAGAAAACATTCAGTACTTC.

CDR3 nucleotide sequence: TGCGCCAGCAGCTTGGAACATAACTATGGCTACACCTTC. Translating gives CASSLEHNYGYTF. The chain has TRBV5-1 and TRBJ1-2; D call uncertain. CDR1 is SGHRS and CDR2 is YFSETQ in the germline V gene. V shed 0 bases and J shed 1 base, with 4 bases lying between them. The length of the CDR3 is 13 residues.

This CDR3 is CASSGGTSEQETQYF. CDR3 coding DNA: TGTGCCAGCAGCGGAGGGACTAGCGAACAAGAGACCCAGTACTTC. The rearrangement uses TRBV4-2 and TRBJ2-5; TRBD2 aligns across 10 bases. The CDR3 runs 15 residues. Germline CDR1 LGHNA, CDR2 YNFKEQ. V shed 5 bases, J shed 2 bases, and the junction held 5 bases outside the gene matches.

The V call is TRBV13, the J call TRBJ2-7, with 7 bases identical to TRBD1. With V trimmed by 0 bases and J by 7 bases, 6 bases remained unmatched. This CDR3 region has 14 residues. Germline lookup yields CDR1 PRHDT and CDR2 FYEKMQ (reference sequence). CDR3 nucleotide sequence: TGTGCCAGCAGCTTAGGCCTACAGGGGAGTGAGCAGTACTTC. Residues: CASSLGLQGSEQYF.

This sequence joins TRBV7-8 and TRBJ2-7; D not certain. The length of the CDR3 is 16 residues. Germline CDR1 and CDR2: SGHVS and FQNEAQ. V dropped 4 bases and J dropped 0 bases, with 16 bases sitting between them. The CDR3 region has the DNA TGTGCCAGCAGCTCGCGCAATAGAATAACCTCCTACGAGCAGTACTTC. It specifies CASSSRNRITSYEQYF.

A single count supports this clone. This sequence joins TRBV21-1 and TRBJ2-1; TRBD2 was called by the table and not checked on the DNA. TRBV21-1 counts as a pseudogene. CDR3 length: 17 amino acids. For the CDR3, the DNA is TGTGCCAGCAGCAAAGGACTAGCGGGGGGGGTCGACAATGAGCAGTTCTTC. Encoded protein: CASSKGLAGGVDNEQFF.